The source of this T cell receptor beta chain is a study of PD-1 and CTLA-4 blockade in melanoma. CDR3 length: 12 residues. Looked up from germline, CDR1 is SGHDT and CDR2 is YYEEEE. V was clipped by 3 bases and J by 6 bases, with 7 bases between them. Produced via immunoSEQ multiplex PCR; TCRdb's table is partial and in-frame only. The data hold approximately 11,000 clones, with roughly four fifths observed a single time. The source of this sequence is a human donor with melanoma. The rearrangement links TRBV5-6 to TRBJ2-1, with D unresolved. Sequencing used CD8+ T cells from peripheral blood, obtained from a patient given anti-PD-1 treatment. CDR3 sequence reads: CASSSQINEQFF. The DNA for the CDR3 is TGTGCCAGCAGCTCACAGATCAATGAGCAGTTCTTC.